The 20 T cell receptor beta chains below come from one sample, sequenced in a study of blood T cell repertoires in COVID-19. Sequencing was performed with immunoSEQ multiplex PCR; in TCRdb, only in-frame clones are kept and a portion is missing. The sample gives around 160,000 clones, roughly four fifths of which show up once; 15% is in the top ten. Sequencing was performed on peripheral blood. The receptors were sampled from a human donor with acute or convalescent COVID-19. The donor label of this sample is uncertain.

This rearrangement joins TRBV6-5 to TRBJ1-2; no clear D gene. Trimming took off 0 bases at V and 8 bases at J, with 19 bases between the two ends. The CDR3 spans 16 residues. The germline V gene has CDR1 MNHEY and CDR2 SVGAGI. The CDR3 loop reads CASSYSRVRTARGYTF. The CDR3 region has the DNA TGTGCCAGCAGTTACTCGAGGGTTAGGACGGCACGAGGCTACACCTTC.

The chain recombines TRBV4-1 with TRBJ1-5; D gene uncertain. Germline V gives CDR1 MGHRA, CDR2 YSYEKL. The V end was cut by 6 bases, the J end by 7 bases, with 19 bases between. There are 15 residues in the CDR3. CDR3 coding DNA: TGCGCCAGCAGTCGTCTGGCAGGCCCGGGACAGCCCCAGCATTTT. This codes for CASSRLAGPGQPQHF.

The table lists this clone with a few counts. This chain connects TRBV7-2 to TRBJ1-1; TRBD1 agrees at 8 bases. The CDR3 is 16 residues long. Per germline, CDR1 SGHTA and CDR2 FQGNSA. The V and J ends lost 5 bases and 6 bases, in that order; junction bases with no gene match: 14. The CDR3 loop reads CASSTRGQETAAEAFF. In DNA form, the CDR3 reads TGTGCCAGCAGCACTAGGGGACAGGAGACGGCGGCTGAAGCTTTCTTT.

This chain joins TRBV5-1 and TRBJ1-6; D remains ambiguous. Trimming removed 4 bases from V and 6 bases from J, with 11 bases in between. The CDR3 is 14 amino acids. Germline V gene data show CDR1 as SGHRS and CDR2 as YFSETQ. CDR3 nucleotides: TGCGCCAGCAGCCCTTTATTTGTTAATTCACCCCTCCACTTT. It specifies CASSPLFVNSPLHF.

The CDR3 sequence is CASSSRLAGDYNEQFF. The CDR3, as DNA: TGTGCCAGCAGTTCTCGACTAGCGGGGGATTACAATGAGCAGTTCTTC. V gene TRBV6-5 combines with J gene TRBJ2-1; 12 bases are shared with TRBD2. V shed 4 bases, J shed 4 bases, and the junction held 5 bases outside the gene matches. The germline V gene encodes CDR1 MNHEY and CDR2 SVGAGI. The CDR3 covers 16 residues.

The chain has TRBV29-1 and TRBJ1-6; 9 nucleotides align to TRBD1. V lost 4 bases to trimming and J lost 0 bases; unmatched junction nucleotides: 13. Germline V CDR1 and CDR2: SQVTM, ANQGSEA. The CDR3 extends over 19 amino acids. CDR3 coding DNA: TGCAGCGTTGTGGGGAATGGACAGGGGTCGAGCTCCTATAATTCACCCCTCCACTTT. Translating it yields CSVVGNGQGSSSYNSPLHF.

The rearrangement joins TRBV7-2 to TRBJ1-2; possibly TRBD1 for D (6 bases). CDR1 is SGHTA and CDR2 is FQGNSA in the germline V gene. The length of the CDR3 is 14 residues. Trimming pared 3 bases from V and 4 bases from J, leaving 12 bases between. The CDR3: CASSFGQIVYGYTF. The DNA for the CDR3 is TGTGCCAGCAGCTTTGGACAGATTGTCTATGGCTACACCTTC.

The rearrangement links TRBV6-5 to TRBJ2-7, with D maybe TRBD1 (5 bases). The germline V gene encodes CDR1 MNHEY and CDR2 SVGAGI. The V end lost 6 bases, the J end lost 2 bases, and 17 bases lay between the germline ends. CDR3 size: 15 residues. The CDR3, as DNA: TGTGCCAGCAGCCTTCAGGGCACCCCGACCTACGAGCAGTACTTC. Translated, it gives CASSLQGTPTYEQYF.

This chain connects TRBV4-1 to TRBJ1-5, with no clear D. The CDR3 has 17 residues. Germline-derived CDR1 and CDR2 are MGHRA and YSYEKL. Trimming stripped 0 bases from V and 2 bases from J, with 14 bases between. This CDR3 is CASSQDLGVVGNQPQHF. The CDR3, as DNA: TGCGCCAGCAGCCAAGATCTCGGGGTGGTGGGCAATCAGCCCCAGCATTTT.

This rearrangement joins TRBV19 to TRBJ1-6; 7 nucleotides match TRBD1. The length of the CDR3 is 15 residues. J lost 7 bases, V lost 4 bases, and 7 bases had no gene match. In germline, CDR1 is LNHDA, CDR2 SQIVND (reference sequence). The CDR3 region has the DNA TGTGCCAGTAGTACCTCGACAGGGAAGAATTCACCCCTCCACTTT. As protein: CASSTSTGKNSPLHF.

The CDR3 coding sequence is TGTGCCACCCAAGGGGCAGGTGGGGCCAACGTCCTGACTTTC. It translates to CATQGAGGANVLTF. V usage is TRBV6-5 and J usage is TRBJ2-6; perhaps TRBD1 as D (5 bases). The CDR3 covers 14 residues. V was cut by 10 bases and J by 3 bases, with 13 bases left in between. Germline loops: CDR1 MNHEY, CDR2 SVGAGI.

The chain has TRBV19 and TRBJ2-5; weak D call: TRBD2 (5 bases). Germline V gives CDR1 LNHDA, CDR2 SQIVND (reference sequence). There are 13 residues in the CDR3. V shed 4 bases and J shed 1 base, with 7 bases lying between them. CDR3 sequence (DNA): TGTGCCAGTAGTAGACTAACCCAAGAGACCCAGTACTTC. This translates into CASSRLTQETQYF.

The J gene is TRBJ2-1, the V gene TRBV5-1, with 10 bases aligning to TRBD2. The J segment lost 7 bases and the V segment lost 4 bases, leaving 8 bases of the junction unmatched. This CDR3 contains 15 residues. Germline V gene lookup returns CDR1 SGHRS and CDR2 YFSETQ. Here the CDR3 DNA reads TGCGCCAGCAGCGAGGAAGCGGGGGGGAATAATGAGCAGTTCTTC. Its protein is CASSEEAGGNNEQFF.

J is TRBJ2-1 and V is TRBV18, with 11 nucleotides matching TRBD2. This CDR3 contains 18 residues. Per the germline V gene, CDR1 is KGHSH and CDR2 is LQKENI. J was trimmed by 6 bases and V by 3 bases; bases with no gene match: 13. The CDR3 nucleotides read TGTGCCAGCTCACCCCGCACTAGCGGGGGCCTGGGGGGCAATGAGCAGTTCTTC. Its translation: CASSPRTSGGLGGNEQFF.

This clone was detected only a few times. The rearrangement joins TRBV6-2 or TRBV6-3 to TRBJ2-2, with D perhaps matching TRBD2 (5 bases). CDR3 length: 18 amino acids. Trimming shortened V by 8 bases and J by 3 bases, and 25 bases separated the two germline ends. The V gene's germline CDR1 is MNHEY and CDR2 SVGEGT. CDR3 DNA: TGTGCCAGCGGCCGCCCGTTTGCGACCCGGAGGTACACCGGGGAGCTGTTTTTT. Amino acid sequence: CASGRPFATRRYTGELFF.

This rearrangement joins TRBV30 to TRBJ1-5; 7 bases align to TRBD1. Germline assignment: CDR1 GTSNPN and CDR2 SVGIG (reference sequence). J lost 4 bases, V lost 1 base, and 1 base had no gene match. This CDR3 is built from 13 residues. The CDR3 coding sequence is TGTGCCTGGAGTGCAGGGGGGAATCAGCCCCAGCATTTT. It is translated as CAWSAGGNQPQHF.

The chain combines TRBV11-3 with TRBJ2-2, with a tentative D call TRBD1 (6 bases). V was trimmed by 3 bases and J by 5 bases, leaving 13 bases between them. This CDR3 spans 15 amino acids. Germline V gene sequence: CDR1 SGHNT, CDR2 YENEEA. Here the CDR3 reads CASSFMGQGTGELFF. In DNA form, the CDR3 reads TGTGCCAGCAGCTTTATGGGACAAGGGACCGGGGAGCTGTTTTTT.

This chain uses TRBV24-1 with TRBJ1-5, with D perhaps matching TRBD1 (5 bases). The CDR3 has 12 amino acids. From germline, CDR1 is KGHDR and CDR2 SFDVKD. V was pared by 6 bases and J by 9 bases, with 11 bases between. The CDR3 region is CATSQGMGPQHF. CDR3 DNA: TGTGCCACCAGTCAGGGCATGGGGCCCCAGCATTTT.

The chain is built from TRBV5-6 and TRBJ1-1; D call uncertain. CDR1 and CDR2 (germline): SGHDT, YYEEEE. The V end lost 0 bases, the J end lost 1 base, and 4 bases lay between the germline ends. CDR3 length: 13 amino acids. The CDR3 DNA is TGTGCCAGCAGCTTGGGCAGGAACACTGAAGCTTTCTTT. Translating gives CASSLGRNTEAFF.

The rearrangement uses TRBV5-6 and TRBJ1-5; D possibly corresponds to TRBD1 (5 bases). The CDR3 is 14 residues long. Germline V gene sequence: CDR1 SGHDT, CDR2 YYEEEE. Trimming cost V 5 bases and J 0 bases, with 9 bases left between them. The CDR3 nucleotides read TGTGCCAGCAGAAGGGGAAGTAGCAATCAGCCCCAGCATTTT. This gives the protein CASRRGSSNQPQHF.